Each of the 8 T cell receptor beta chains below was sequenced from the same sample in a study of PD-1 blockade in mismatch repair-deficient tumors. The data were produced by immunoSEQ multiplex PCR, yet TCRdb's version contains in-frame clones alone and is incomplete. The repertoire consists of about 19,000 clones, with roughly four fifths occurring once and the leading ten covering approximately 1.5%. The sample here was PBMCs, taken 52 weeks after starting pembrolizumab. Receptor source: an adult with mismatch repair-deficient cancer.

This clone was recorded a few times. The chain combines TRBV5-1 with TRBJ2-7; D unclear. CDR1 is SGHRS and CDR2 is YFSETQ in the germline V gene. Deletions cut 1 base from V and 3 bases from J, with 5 bases between. The CDR3 covers 12 residues. The CDR3 spells CASSLPGYEQYF. DNA for the CDR3: TGCGCCAGCAGCTTGCCGGGCTACGAGCAGTACTTC.

The chain couples TRBV15 to TRBJ2-2, with TRBD2 matching over 8 bases. Germline loops: CDR1 LNHNV, CDR2 YYDKDF (reference sequence). V was clipped by 1 base and J by 7 bases; unmatched bases: 20. The CDR3 is 20 amino acids. The DNA for the CDR3 is TGTGCCACCAGCAGAGTCGGGCCCCGAGGAGCGGGAGTGAAGGACGGGGAGCTGTTTTTT. Protein: CATSRVGPRGAGVKDGELFF.

The chain uses TRBV5-1 and TRBJ2-1, with 7 bases that match TRBD1. Germline V gene sequence: CDR1 SGHRS, CDR2 YFSETQ. The CDR3 length is 16 residues. With 0 bases clipped from V and 3 bases from J, the junction kept 6 bases outside the gene matches. CDR3 region: CASSLEVRTGYNEQFF. CDR3 in DNA: TGCGCCAGCAGCTTGGAAGTTCGGACAGGCTACAATGAGCAGTTCTTC.

The chain couples TRBV18 to TRBJ1-2, with 7 positions matching TRBD1. V trimming: 3 bases; J trimming: 2 bases; junction bases outside the gene matches: 9. The CDR3 length is 16 residues. The germline CDR1 and CDR2 sequences are KGHSH and LQKENI. The CDR3 region is CASSPITSTGNYGYTF. In nucleotides, the CDR3 is TGTGCCAGCTCACCTATCACTTCGACAGGGAACTATGGCTACACCTTC.

In this sample, this clone turned up a few times. This sequence joins TRBV6-1 and TRBJ2-7; 11 bases map to TRBD2. Germline lookup yields CDR1 MNHNS and CDR2 SASEGT. The CDR3 runs to 15 residues. Trimming removed 6 bases from V and 5 bases from J; junction bases left unmatched: 9. CDR3: CASSQRLAGLHEQYF. CDR3 bases: TGTGCCAGCAGCCAGCGACTAGCGGGACTTCACGAGCAGTACTTC.

This chain joins TRBV5-6 and TRBJ2-1, with D maybe TRBD2 (5 bases). Trimming took 6 bases from V and 0 from J, leaving 13 bases between them. From germline, CDR1 is SGHDT and CDR2 YYEEEE. The length of the CDR3 is 15 residues. The CDR3 DNA reads as TGTGCCAGCAACCGGAGAACTAGCTCCTACAATGAGCAGTTCTTC. Translated: CASNRRTSSYNEQFF.

V is TRBV28 and J is TRBJ2-1; 7 bases match TRBD2. CDR3 length: 17 residues. Germline CDR1 MDHEN, CDR2 SYDVKM. The J segment lost 0 bases and the V segment lost 4 bases, leaving 9 bases of the junction unmatched. The CDR3 nucleotides are TGTGCCAGCAGTTCCCCCCTAGCGGAGAGCTCCTACAATGAGCAGTTCTTC. This sequence encodes CASSSPLAESSYNEQFF.

V usage is TRBV9 and J usage is TRBJ2-2, with D maybe TRBD1 (5 bases). Looked up from germline, CDR1 is SGDLS and CDR2 is YYNGEE. The CDR3 runs 15 residues. The V end was cut by 3 bases, the J end by 5 bases, with 14 bases between. In DNA, the CDR3 is TGTGCCAGCAGCGGCCCTAGGACACTTACCGGGGAGCTGTTTTTT. This codes for CASSGPRTLTGELFF.